Each of the 29 T cell receptor beta chains below was sequenced from the same sample in a study of blood T cell repertoires in COVID-19. Here immunoSEQ multiplex PCR was the method, and the copy in TCRdb shows in-frame clones only, minus some. The profile shows some 310,000 clones, about nine tenths of them singletons. Sample: peripheral blood. The receptors originated from a man aged 45-65 years with active or convalescent COVID-19.

The chain uses TRBV18 and TRBJ2-7, with D perhaps matching TRBD1 (6 bases). CDR1 and CDR2 (germline): KGHSH, LQKENI. Trimming took 11 bases from V and 2 from J, leaving 19 bases between them. The CDR3 is 14 residues long. Written as DNA, the CDR3 is TGTGCCGGATCGGTGGGGGCATACCCCTACGAGCAGTACTTC. Translated: CAGSVGAYPYEQYF.

This clone appeared a single time. The gene calls are TRBV6-5 and TRBJ1-1, with TRBD1 identical over 11 bases. The CDR3 runs 13 residues. Germline V lookup: CDR1 MNHEY, CDR2 SVGAGI. V was clipped by 6 bases and J by 13 bases; unmatched bases: 10. Written as DNA, the CDR3 is TGTGCCAGCAGGGGCCGGACAGGGGGCGATGTTTTCTTT. Its protein is CASRGRTGGDVFF.

The rearrangement joins TRBV5-4 to TRBJ1-5; a possible D gene is TRBD1 (5 bases). This CDR3 spans 15 amino acids. The germline V and J ends were trimmed by 4 bases and 3 bases, with 14 bases remaining between them. The germline gives CDR1 SGHNT, CDR2 YYREEE (reference sequence). CDR3: CASSLGGDDNQPQHF. CDR3 coding DNA: TGTGCCAGCAGCCTCGGGGGGGATGACAATCAGCCCCAGCATTTT.

The chain is built from TRBV4-2 and TRBJ2-1; 8 nucleotides line up with TRBD2. Germline-derived CDR1 and CDR2 are LGHNA and YNFKEQ. The CDR3 has 17 amino acids. Germline trimming cut 1 base from V and 2 bases from J; bases unmatched to any gene: 7. The CDR3 region has the DNA TGTGCCAGCAGCCAAGGTCCTAGCGGGCCTACCTACAATGAGCAGTTCTTC. Protein sequence: CASSQGPSGPTYNEQFF.

The J gene is TRBJ2-7, the V gene TRBV19, with 14 bases fitting TRBD2. Germline V gene lookup returns CDR1 LNHDA and CDR2 SQIVND (reference sequence). V lost 5 bases, J lost 0 bases, and 9 bases stayed unmatched. The CDR3 has 18 amino acids. The CDR3 region has the DNA TGTGCCAGTAGTGGGACTAGCGGGAGTCTCCCCAGCTCCTACGAGCAGTACTTC. Translating it yields CASSGTSGSLPSSYEQYF.

This chain connects TRBV5-1 to TRBJ2-2, with D maybe TRBD2 (6 bases). V lost 4 bases and J 2 bases, leaving 9 bases between the germline ends. The CDR3 length is 14 residues. Per the germline V gene, CDR1 is SGHRS and CDR2 is YFSETQ. As DNA, the CDR3 is TGCGCCAGCAGCCGGACTACAAACACCGGGGAGCTGTTTTTT. Protein sequence: CASSRTTNTGELFF. Based on the CDR3 plus reference TRBV5-1 and TRBJ2-2, the full variable domain is KAGVTQTPRYLIKTRGQQVTLSCSPISGHRSVSWYQQTPGQGLQFLFEYFSETQRNKGNFPGRFSGRQFSNSRSEMNVSTLELGDSALYLCASSRTTNTGELFFGEGSRLTVL.

The J gene is TRBJ1-1, the V gene TRBV18; 7 bases fit TRBD1. Germline V gene lookup returns CDR1 KGHSH and CDR2 LQKENI. This CDR3 has 16 amino acids. The trim removed 0 bases at V and 6 bases at J, leaving 10 bases unmatched. CDR3 sequence: CASSPPGLQGYAEAFF. In DNA form, the CDR3 reads TGTGCCAGCTCACCACCAGGGTTACAGGGGTATGCTGAAGCTTTCTTT.

About this clone: Other DNA sequences of this sample code for an identical CDR3. The chain combines TRBV6-2 or TRBV6-3 with TRBJ1-5, with TRBD1 as a possible D gene (5 bases). CDR3 size: 15 residues. From germline, CDR1 is MNHEY and CDR2 SVGEGT. V shed 3 bases and J shed 2 bases, with 11 bases lying between them. As DNA, the CDR3 is TGTGCCAGCAGTTATCGGGGGGACGGCAATCAGCCCCAGCATTTT. This translates into CASSYRGDGNQPQHF.

J is TRBJ2-4 and V is TRBV9, with TRBD2 matching 12 bases. The CDR3 covers 18 residues. After removal of 1 base from V and 6 bases from J, the junction contained 11 bases not matched to a gene. Germline V lookup: CDR1 SGDLS, CDR2 YYNGEE. The CDR3 spells CASSVTSGGFSAANIQYF. CDR3 in DNA: TGTGCCAGCAGCGTAACTAGCGGGGGGTTCTCAGCTGCAAACATTCAGTACTTC.

The V call is TRBV25-1, the J call TRBJ2-5; possibly TRBD2 for D (6 bases). The germline CDR1 and CDR2 sequences are MGHDK and SYGVNS. V was shortened by 1 base and J by 5 bases, with 14 bases between the two germline ends. CDR3 length equals 15 residues. CDR3 sequence reads: CASSELGGAGETQYF. In DNA form, the CDR3 reads TGTGCCAGCAGTGAATTGGGGGGAGCAGGGGAGACCCAGTACTTC.

The rearrangement uses TRBV2 and TRBJ1-5; 7 bases are shared with TRBD1. CDR3 length equals 14 residues. Germline loops: CDR1 SNHLY, CDR2 FYNNEI. V shed 5 bases and J 6 bases; nucleotides not matched to a gene: 7. CDR3 coding DNA: TGTGCCAGCAGTTTTACAGGGGCCGGTCAGCCCCAGCATTTT. Amino acids: CASSFTGAGQPQHF.

This chain's CDR3 is CASSIGLPTYNEQFF. For the CDR3, the DNA is TGTGCCAGTAGTATAGGACTACCGACCTACAATGAGCAGTTCTTC. V gene TRBV19 combines with J gene TRBJ2-1; perhaps TRBD2 as D (5 bases). The CDR3 runs to 15 residues. V lost 1 base, J lost 2 bases, and 9 bases lay in between. CDR1 and CDR2 (germline): LNHDA, SQIVND (reference sequence).

This chain links TRBV18 with TRBJ2-2, with D uncertain. Per the germline V gene, CDR1 is KGHSH and CDR2 is LQKENI. V dropped 4 bases and J dropped 3 bases, with 15 bases sitting between them. CDR3 length: 16 amino acids. CDR3 sequence (DNA): TGTGCCAGCTCACTCCTATTGACACTGGACACCGGGGAGCTGTTTTTT. This sequence encodes CASSLLLTLDTGELFF.

V is TRBV29-1 and J is TRBJ2-7, with D uncertain. The CDR3 runs 14 residues. CDR1 is SQVTM, CDR2 ANQGSEA, per germline. Trimming stripped 4 bases from V and 0 bases from J, with 13 bases between. The CDR3 bases are TGCAGCGTTGTGGGCATTCTGAGCTCCTACGAGCAGTACTTC. Translating it yields CSVVGILSSYEQYF.

V is TRBV28 and J is TRBJ2-2; weak D call: TRBD1 (5 bases). The CDR3 consists of 14 residues. Germline V gene sequence: CDR1 MDHEN, CDR2 SYDVKM. V lost 6 bases and J 1 base, leaving 9 bases between the germline ends. The CDR3 is CASRPTGNTGELFF. Here the CDR3 DNA reads TGTGCCAGCAGGCCCACAGGGAACACCGGGGAGCTGTTTTTT. The variable domain in full, completed from reference TRBV28 and TRBJ2-2, reads DVKVTQSSRYLVKRTGEKVFLECVQDMDHENMFWYRQDPGLGLRLIYFSYDVKMKEKGDIPEGYSVSREKKERFSLILESASTNQTSMYLCASRPTGNTGELFFGEGSRLTVL.

The J gene is TRBJ1-2, the V gene TRBV28; 10 bases fit TRBD1. With V trimmed by 6 bases and J by 5 bases, 6 bases remained unmatched. Germline V gene data show CDR1 as MDHEN and CDR2 as SYDVKM. The CDR3 spans 14 residues. The CDR3 sequence: CASRGQGFYYGYTF. The CDR3 nucleotides read TGTGCCAGCAGGGGACAGGGGTTCTATTATGGCTACACCTTC.

The chain has TRBV2 and TRBJ2-3, with TRBD2 matching 7 bases. This CDR3 has 16 amino acids. Germline values: CDR1 SNHLY, CDR2 FYNNEI. V lost 4 bases to trimming and J lost 2 bases; unmatched junction nucleotides: 9. The CDR3 here is CASSGPSGTFTDTQYF. The DNA of the CDR3 is TGTGCCAGCAGTGGCCCCAGCGGGACTTTCACAGATACGCAGTATTTT.

The chain joins TRBV30 to TRBJ2-7; 9 bases are a match to TRBD1. The CDR3 runs 13 residues. The J segment lost 6 bases and the V segment lost 3 bases, leaving 6 bases of the junction unmatched. Germline V gene data show CDR1 as GTSNPN and CDR2 as SVGIG (reference sequence). The CDR3 sequence: CAWRGTGRAEQYF. In DNA, the CDR3 is TGTGCCTGGAGAGGGACAGGGAGGGCCGAGCAGTACTTC.

The V and J genes are TRBV2 and TRBJ2-5, with 11 bases matching TRBD2. CDR1 and CDR2 (germline): SNHLY, FYNNEI. The V gene end was trimmed by 6 bases and the J gene end by 1 base; junction bases not matched to a gene: 7. This CDR3 is built from 16 residues. CDR3 sequence reads: CASRDRLAGGQETQYF. CDR3 DNA: TGTGCCAGCAGGGATCGGCTAGCGGGGGGCCAAGAGACCCAGTACTTC.

The CDR3 region is CASSLSAPGLAGDEQYF. The DNA for the CDR3 is TGTGCCAGCAGTTTATCCGCGCCGGGACTAGCGGGAGACGAGCAGTACTTC. V is TRBV27 and J is TRBJ2-7, with TRBD2 identical over 14 bases. After removal of 0 bases from V and 5 bases from J, the junction contained 6 bases not matched to a gene. Germline lookup yields CDR1 MNHEY and CDR2 SMNVEV (reference sequence). The CDR3 length is 17 residues.

This clone was seen a single time. The chain carries TRBV10-1 and TRBJ2-3, with 9 bases fitting TRBD2. Germline CDR1 reads WNHNN; CDR2 reads SYGVQD (reference sequence). V shed 6 bases, J shed 4 bases, and the junction held 11 bases outside the gene matches. CDR3 size: 16 residues. As DNA, the CDR3 is TGCGCCAGCAGCGATAGCGGGAGCTCCTTCTCAGATACGCAGTATTTT. Amino acid sequence: CASSDSGSSFSDTQYF.

V is TRBV7-8 and J is TRBJ1-5, with D possibly TRBD1 on 6 matching bases. Trimming took off 5 bases at V and 0 bases at J, with 11 bases between the two ends. CDR1 is SGHVS and CDR2 is FQNEAQ in the germline V gene. This CDR3 contains 15 residues. The CDR3 region is CASSKQGYSNQPQHF. Written as DNA, the CDR3 is TGTGCCAGCAGCAAACAGGGATATAGCAATCAGCCCCAGCATTTT.

This clone has a single count. The J gene is TRBJ2-2, the V gene TRBV5-1, with 12 bases aligning to TRBD2. Germline CDR1 reads SGHRS; CDR2 reads YFSETQ. CDR3 length equals 17 residues. J was trimmed by 6 bases and V by 0 bases; bases with no gene match: 6. CDR3 loop: CASSLDILAGGPGELFF. The CDR3 DNA reads TGCGCCAGCAGCTTGGATATACTAGCGGGAGGCCCCGGGGAGCTGTTTTTT.

This chain uses TRBV19 with TRBJ1-3; the D is unclear. Between the trimmed V and J ends, which lost 2 bases and 1 base, there was a span of 12 bases. Germline lookup yields CDR1 LNHDA and CDR2 SQIVND (reference sequence). This CDR3 region has 16 residues. The CDR3 DNA reads TGTGCCAGTAGTATAATCGGAGGATCGTCTGGAAACACCATATATTTT. This sequence encodes CASSIIGGSSGNTIYF.

The CDR3 bases are TGTGCCAGCAGCGGTAGCGGGACTATCGGCGAGCAGTACTTC. This encodes CASSGSGTIGEQYF. The chain employs TRBV5-6 and TRBJ2-7, with TRBD2 matching over 8 bases. There are 14 residues in the CDR3. J gave up 6 bases and V 4 bases, and 9 bases lay outside the gene matches. The germline V gene has CDR1 SGHDT and CDR2 YYEEEE.

This chain uses TRBV6-1 with TRBJ1-3; D perhaps matches TRBD1 (5 bases). V lost 0 bases and J lost 4, with 19 bases in between. Germline V gene sequence: CDR1 MNHNS, CDR2 SASEGT. The CDR3 extends over 18 amino acids. The CDR3 sequence is CASSEALTAGFGGNTIYF. The CDR3 DNA reads as TGTGCCAGCAGTGAAGCGCTTACGGCAGGGTTCGGAGGAAACACCATATATTTT.

The chain employs TRBV21-1 and TRBJ2-7; the table's TRBD2 call for D was not verified on the DNA. TRBV21-1 is a documented pseudogene. The CDR3 covers 14 residues. DNA for the CDR3: TGTGCCAGCAGCAAAAGGGACTACTCCTACGAGCAGTACTTC. As protein: CASSKRDYSYEQYF.

The V and J genes are TRBV5-1 and TRBJ2-7; maybe TRBD2 (6 bases). Trimming stripped 3 bases from V and 3 bases from J, with 7 bases between. This CDR3 spans 12 amino acids. CDR1 is SGHRS, CDR2 YFSETQ, per germline. CDR3 bases: TGCGCCAGCAGCTATAGCGGCTACGAGCAGTACTTC. Its protein product is CASSYSGYEQYF.

Only one count was recorded for this clone. The J gene is TRBJ1-3, the V gene TRBV2; D uncertain. This CDR3 has 16 residues. V was shortened by 0 bases and J by 0 bases, with 9 bases between the two germline ends. Germline V lookup: CDR1 SNHLY, CDR2 FYNNEI. The CDR3 DNA sequence: TGTGCCAGCAGTGAAGCGGAGGTATTCTCTGGAAACACCATATATTTT. Protein sequence: CASSEAEVFSGNTIYF.